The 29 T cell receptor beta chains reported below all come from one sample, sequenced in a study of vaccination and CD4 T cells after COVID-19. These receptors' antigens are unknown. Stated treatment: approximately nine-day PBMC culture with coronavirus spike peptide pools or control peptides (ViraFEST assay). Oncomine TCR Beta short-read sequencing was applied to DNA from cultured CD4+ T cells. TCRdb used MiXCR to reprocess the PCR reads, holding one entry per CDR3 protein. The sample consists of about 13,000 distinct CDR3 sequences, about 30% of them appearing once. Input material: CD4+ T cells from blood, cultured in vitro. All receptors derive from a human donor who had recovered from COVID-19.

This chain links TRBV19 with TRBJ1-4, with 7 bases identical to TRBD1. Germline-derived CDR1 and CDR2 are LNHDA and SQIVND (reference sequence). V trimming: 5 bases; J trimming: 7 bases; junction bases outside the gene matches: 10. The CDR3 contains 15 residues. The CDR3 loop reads CASSRGDRVGEKLFF. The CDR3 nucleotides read TGTGCCAGTAGTCGAGGTGACAGGGTGGGTGAAAAACTGTTTTTT.

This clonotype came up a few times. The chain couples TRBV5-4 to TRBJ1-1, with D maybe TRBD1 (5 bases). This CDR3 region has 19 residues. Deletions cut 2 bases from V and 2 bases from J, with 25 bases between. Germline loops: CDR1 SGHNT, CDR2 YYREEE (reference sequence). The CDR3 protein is CASSFTLRTSTAANTEAFF. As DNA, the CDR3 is TGTGCCAGCAGCTTTACCCTAAGGACAAGTACAGCCGCTAACACTGAAGCTTTCTTT.

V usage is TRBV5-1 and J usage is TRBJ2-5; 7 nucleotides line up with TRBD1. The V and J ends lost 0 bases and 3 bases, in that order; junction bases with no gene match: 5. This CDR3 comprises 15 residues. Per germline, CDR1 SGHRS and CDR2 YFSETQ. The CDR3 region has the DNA TGCGCCAGCAGCTTGGCCACAGGGGTGGAAGAGACCCAGTACTTC. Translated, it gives CASSLATGVEETQYF.

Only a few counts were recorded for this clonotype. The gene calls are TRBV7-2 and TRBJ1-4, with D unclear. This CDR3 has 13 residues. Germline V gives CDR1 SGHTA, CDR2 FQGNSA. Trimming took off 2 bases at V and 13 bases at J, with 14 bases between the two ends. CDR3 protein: CASSLSRVPPLFF. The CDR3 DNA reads TGTGCCAGCAGCTTATCGAGGGTCCCTCCACTGTTTTTT.

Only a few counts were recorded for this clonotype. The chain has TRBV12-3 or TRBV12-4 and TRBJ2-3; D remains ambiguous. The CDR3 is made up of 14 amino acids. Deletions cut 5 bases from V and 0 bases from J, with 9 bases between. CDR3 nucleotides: TGTGCCAGCAGTGCCGGAACGAGCACAGATACGCAGTATTTT. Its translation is CASSAGTSTDTQYF.

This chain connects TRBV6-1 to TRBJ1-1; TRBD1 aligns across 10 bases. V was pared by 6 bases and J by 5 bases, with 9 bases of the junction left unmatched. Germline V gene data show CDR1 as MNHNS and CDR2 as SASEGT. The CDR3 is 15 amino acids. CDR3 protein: CASRLQTGGGTEAFF. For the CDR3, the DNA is TGTGCCAGCAGGCTGCAGACAGGGGGCGGGACTGAAGCTTTCTTT.

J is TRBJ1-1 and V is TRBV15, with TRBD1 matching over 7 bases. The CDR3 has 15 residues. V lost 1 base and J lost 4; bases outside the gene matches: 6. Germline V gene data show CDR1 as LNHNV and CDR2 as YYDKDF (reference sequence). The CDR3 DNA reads TGTGCCACCAGCAGAGTTGAGGGGGCGTCCACTGAAGCTTTCTTT. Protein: CATSRVEGASTEAFF. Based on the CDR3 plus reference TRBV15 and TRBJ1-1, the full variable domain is DAMVIQNPRYQVTQFGKPVTLSCSQTLNHNVMYWYQQKSSQAPKLLFHYYDKDFNNEADTPDNFQSRRPNTSFCFLDIRSPGLGDTAMYLCATSRVEGASTEAFFGQGTRLTVV.

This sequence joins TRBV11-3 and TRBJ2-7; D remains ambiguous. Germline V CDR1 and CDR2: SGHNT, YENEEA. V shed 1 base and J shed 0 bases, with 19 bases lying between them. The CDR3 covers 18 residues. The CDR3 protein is CASSLVILGSGSSYEQYF. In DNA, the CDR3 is TGTGCCAGCAGCTTAGTAATTTTGGGTTCCGGAAGCTCCTACGAGCAGTACTTC.

CDR3 DNA sequence: TGTGCCAGCAGTTTGAAAGGGGACAATCAGCCCCAGCATTTT. Its protein is CASSLKGDNQPQHF. This chain links TRBV6-2 or TRBV6-3 with TRBJ1-5, with D possibly matching TRBD1 (5 bases). From germline, CDR1 is MNHEY and CDR2 SVGEGT. The CDR3 totals 14 residues. Trimming cost V 4 bases and J 3 bases, with 10 bases left between them.

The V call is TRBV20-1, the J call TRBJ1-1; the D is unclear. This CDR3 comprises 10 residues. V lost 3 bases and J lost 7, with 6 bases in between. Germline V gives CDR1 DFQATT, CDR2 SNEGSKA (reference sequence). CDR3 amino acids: CSASDGEAFF. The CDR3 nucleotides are TGCAGTGCTAGCGACGGTGAAGCTTTCTTT.

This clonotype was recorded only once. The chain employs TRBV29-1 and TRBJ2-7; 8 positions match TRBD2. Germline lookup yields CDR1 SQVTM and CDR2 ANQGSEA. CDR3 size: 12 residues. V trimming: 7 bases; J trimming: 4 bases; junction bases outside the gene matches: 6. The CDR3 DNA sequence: TGCAGCGCCGGGACTAGTATTTACGAGCAGTACTTC. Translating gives CSAGTSIYEQYF.

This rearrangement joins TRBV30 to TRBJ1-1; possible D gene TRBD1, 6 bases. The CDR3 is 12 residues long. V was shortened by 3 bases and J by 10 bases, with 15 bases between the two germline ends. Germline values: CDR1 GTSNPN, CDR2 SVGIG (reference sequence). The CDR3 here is CAWSQGLGSAFF. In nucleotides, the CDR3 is TGTGCCTGGAGCCAGGGGCTGGGGTCAGCTTTCTTT.

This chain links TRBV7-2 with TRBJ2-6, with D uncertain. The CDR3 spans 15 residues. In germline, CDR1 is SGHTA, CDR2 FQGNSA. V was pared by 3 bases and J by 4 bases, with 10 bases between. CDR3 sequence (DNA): TGTGCCAGCAGCTTTAGGCTTTCCGGGGCCAACGTCCTGACTTTC. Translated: CASSFRLSGANVLTF.

This CDR3 reads CASSHTATNEKLFF. CDR3 in DNA: TGTGCCAGCAGTCACACCGCAACTAATGAAAAACTGTTTTTT. The rearrangement links TRBV6-1 to TRBJ1-4; no clear D. Trimming stripped 5 bases from V and 0 bases from J, with 7 bases between. CDR3 length equals 14 residues. Germline V CDR1 and CDR2: MNHNS, SASEGT.

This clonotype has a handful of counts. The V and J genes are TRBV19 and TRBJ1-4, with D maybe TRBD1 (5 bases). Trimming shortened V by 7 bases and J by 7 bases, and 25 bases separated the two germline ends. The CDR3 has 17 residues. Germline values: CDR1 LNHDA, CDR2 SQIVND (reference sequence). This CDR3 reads CASNSREILSVGEKLFF. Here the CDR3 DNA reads TGTGCCAGTAACTCCAGGGAAATATTGAGTGTTGGTGAAAAACTGTTTTTT. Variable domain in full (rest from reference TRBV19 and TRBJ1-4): DGGITQSPKYLFRKEGQNVTLSCEQNLNHDAMYWYRQDPGQGLRLIYYSQIVNDFQKGDIAEGYSVSREKKESFPLTVTSAQKNPTAFYLCASNSREILSVGEKLFFGSGTQLSVL.

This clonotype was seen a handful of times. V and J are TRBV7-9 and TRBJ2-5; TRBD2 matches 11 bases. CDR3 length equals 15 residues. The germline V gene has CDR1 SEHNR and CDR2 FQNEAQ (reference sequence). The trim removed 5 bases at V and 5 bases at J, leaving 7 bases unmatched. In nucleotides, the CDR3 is TGTGCCAGCAGCGTTAGCGGGGGGGCGGGGGAGACCCAGTACTTC. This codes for CASSVSGGAGETQYF.

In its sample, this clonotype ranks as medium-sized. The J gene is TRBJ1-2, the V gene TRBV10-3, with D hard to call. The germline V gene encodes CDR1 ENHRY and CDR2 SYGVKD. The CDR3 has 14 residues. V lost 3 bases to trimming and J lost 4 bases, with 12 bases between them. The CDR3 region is CAISDQASSYGYTF. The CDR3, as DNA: TGTGCCATCAGTGACCAGGCCTCGAGCTATGGCTACACCTTC.

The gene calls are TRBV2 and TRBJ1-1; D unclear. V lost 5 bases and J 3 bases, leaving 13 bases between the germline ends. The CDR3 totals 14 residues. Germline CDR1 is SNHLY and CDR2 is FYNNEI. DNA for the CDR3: TGTGCCAGCAGTATAAGAGGCGCGGACACTGAAGCTTTCTTT. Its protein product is CASSIRGADTEAFF.

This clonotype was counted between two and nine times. CDR3 bases: TGTGCCTGGAGTCCACAAGCCGGGACAGGGGACACCGGGGAGCTGTTTTTT. This codes for CAWSPQAGTGDTGELFF. This rearrangement joins TRBV30 to TRBJ2-2; 10 bases agree with TRBD1. Germline loops: CDR1 GTSNPN, CDR2 SVGIG (reference sequence). The trim removed 2 bases at V and 3 bases at J, leaving 9 bases unmatched. This CDR3 has 17 residues. The variable domain in full, completed from reference TRBV30 and TRBJ2-2, reads SQTIHQWPATLVQPVGSPLSLECTVEGTSNPNLYWYRQAAGRGLQLLFYSVGIGQISSEVPQNLSASRPQDRQFILSSKKLLLSDSGFYLCAWSPQAGTGDTGELFFGEGSRLTVL.

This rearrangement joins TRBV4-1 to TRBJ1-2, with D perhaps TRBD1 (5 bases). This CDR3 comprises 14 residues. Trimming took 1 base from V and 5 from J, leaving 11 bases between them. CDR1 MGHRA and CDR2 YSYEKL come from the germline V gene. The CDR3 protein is CASSQGDVRYGYTF. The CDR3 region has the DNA TGCGCCAGCAGCCAAGGGGACGTACGATATGGCTACACCTTC.

In DNA, the CDR3 is TGTGCTAGTGGTTTGGACACAGGGACCACTGAAGCTTTCTTT. This sequence encodes CASGLDTGTTEAFF. The chain joins TRBV12-5 to TRBJ1-1; weak D call: TRBD1 (6 bases). The ends were cut back, 1 base at V and 4 bases at J, with 10 bases in the middle. CDR3 length: 14 residues. Germline lookup yields CDR1 LGHNT and CDR2 FRNRAP.

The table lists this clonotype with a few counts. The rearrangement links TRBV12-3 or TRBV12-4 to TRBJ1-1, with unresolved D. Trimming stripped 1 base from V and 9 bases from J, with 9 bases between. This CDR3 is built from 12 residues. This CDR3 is CASSLGPDKAFF. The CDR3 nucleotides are TGTGCCAGCAGTTTAGGTCCCGATAAAGCTTTCTTT.

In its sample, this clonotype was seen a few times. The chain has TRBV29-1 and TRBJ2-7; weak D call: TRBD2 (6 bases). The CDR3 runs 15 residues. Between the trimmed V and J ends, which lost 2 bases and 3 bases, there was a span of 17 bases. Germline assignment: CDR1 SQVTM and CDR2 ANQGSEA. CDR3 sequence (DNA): TGCAGCGTTGAATTTGGGGACGGGGGAAACTACGAGCAGTACTTC. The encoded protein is CSVEFGDGGNYEQYF.

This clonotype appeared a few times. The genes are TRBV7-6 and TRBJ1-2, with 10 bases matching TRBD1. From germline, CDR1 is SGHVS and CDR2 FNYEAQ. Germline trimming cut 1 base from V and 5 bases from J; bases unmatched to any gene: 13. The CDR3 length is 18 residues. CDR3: CASSLGYHRDRGGYGYTF. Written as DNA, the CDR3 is TGTGCCAGCAGCTTAGGCTACCACCGGGACAGGGGAGGGTATGGCTACACCTTC.

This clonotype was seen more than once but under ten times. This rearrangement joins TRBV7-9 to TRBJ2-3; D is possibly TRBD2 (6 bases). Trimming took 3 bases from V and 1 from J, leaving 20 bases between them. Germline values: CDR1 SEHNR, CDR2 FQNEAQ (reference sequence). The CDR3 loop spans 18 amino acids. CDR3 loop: CASSLSGGLGLGTDTQYF. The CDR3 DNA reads TGTGCCAGCAGCTTGTCCGGGGGATTGGGCCTGGGCACAGATACGCAGTATTTT.

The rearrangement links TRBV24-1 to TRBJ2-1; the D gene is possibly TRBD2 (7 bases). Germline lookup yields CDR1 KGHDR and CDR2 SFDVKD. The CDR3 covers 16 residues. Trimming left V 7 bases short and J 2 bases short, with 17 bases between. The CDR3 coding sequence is TGTGCCACCAGCCCCGGGGGGCGGGGGACCTACAATGAGCAGTTCTTC. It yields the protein CATSPGGRGTYNEQFF.

In DNA form, the CDR3 reads TGTGCCAGTAGCTCCTCCGGGACAGGGGACTACACCTTC. Translation: CASSSSGTGDYTF. The rearrangement links TRBV19 to TRBJ1-2, with 10 bases fitting TRBD1. Germline loops: CDR1 LNHDA, CDR2 SQIVND (reference sequence). CDR3 length: 13 residues. Germline trimming cut 6 bases from V and 10 bases from J; bases unmatched to any gene: 8.

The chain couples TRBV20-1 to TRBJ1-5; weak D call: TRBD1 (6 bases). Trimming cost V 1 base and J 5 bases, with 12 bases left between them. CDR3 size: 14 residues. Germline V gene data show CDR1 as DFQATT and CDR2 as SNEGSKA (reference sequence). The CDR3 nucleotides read TGCAGTGCTAGAGCTCCAGGGGATGATCAGCCCCAGCATTTT. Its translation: CSARAPGDDQPQHF.

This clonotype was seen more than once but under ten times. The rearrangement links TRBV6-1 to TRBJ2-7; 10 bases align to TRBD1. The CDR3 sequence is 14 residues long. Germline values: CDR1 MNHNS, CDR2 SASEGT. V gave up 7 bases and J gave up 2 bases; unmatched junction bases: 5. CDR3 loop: CASIKGQGPYEQYF. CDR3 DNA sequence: TGTGCCAGCATCAAGGGACAGGGGCCCTACGAGCAGTACTTC.